A single sample is the source of the 19 T cell receptor beta chains below, sequenced in a study of radiotherapy plus CTLA-4 blockade in lung cancer (dated by TCRdb to 2017 to 2018). Library creation used the immunoSEQ multiplex PCR assay. Drawn from immuneACCESS, this table holds only the in-frame rearrangements with V and J called that TCRdb kept. Clones are partly lost; checked studies trace under half to an unresolved V gene and leave the rest unexplained. A total of around 91,000 clones appear in this sample, about 90% of them only once. 4.9% of the sample belongs to the ten largest clones. The sequencing here drew on peripheral blood, taken from a patient treated with radiotherapy plus ipilimumab. These receptors all come from a human donor with non-small cell lung cancer that progressed on radiotherapy plus ipilimumab.

The genes are TRBV9 and TRBJ2-3, with TRBD2 matching over 10 bases. The V gene's germline CDR1 is SGDLS and CDR2 YYNGEE. The V segment lost 7 bases and the J segment 1 base; nucleotides outside the gene matches: 6. This CDR3 has 15 amino acids. CDR3: CASGLAAGRTDTQYF. The CDR3 DNA reads TGTGCCAGCGGACTAGCGGCGGGTCGCACAGATACGCAGTATTTT.

This chain links TRBV5-4 with TRBJ1-1; 7 bases match TRBD1. The CDR3 has 13 amino acids. Trimming removed 2 bases from V and 3 bases from J; junction bases left unmatched: 1. Looked up from germline, CDR1 is SGHNT and CDR2 is YYREEE (reference sequence). CDR3 protein: CASSLTGDTEAFF. CDR3 coding DNA: TGTGCCAGCAGCTTAACAGGGGACACTGAAGCTTTCTTT.

The chain uses TRBV30 and TRBJ2-3, with 8 bases matching TRBD2. Trimming at V came to 8 bases and at J to 0 bases, leaving 13 bases not matched to a gene. The germline V gene has CDR1 GTSNPN and CDR2 SVGIG (reference sequence). The CDR3 has 16 residues. CDR3 coding DNA: TGTGCCGGGAAGTTACTAGCGGACACTAGCACAGATACGCAGTATTTT. Translated, it gives CAGKLLADTSTDTQYF. Full variable domain (remainder filled in from reference TRBV30 and TRBJ2-3): SQTIHQWPATLVQPVGSPLSLECTVEGTSNPNLYWYRQAAGRGLQLLFYSVGIGQISSEVPQNLSASRPQDRQFILSSKKLLLSDSGFYLCAGKLLADTSTDTQYFGPGTRLTVL.

This clone was picked up a small number of times. This rearrangement joins TRBV28 to TRBJ2-3; D gene uncertain. Germline V CDR1 and CDR2: MDHEN, SYDVKM. CDR3 size: 13 residues. With 4 bases removed from V and 6 bases from J, the gap between germline ends came to 11 bases. The CDR3 DNA reads as TGTGCCAGCAGTTCCCGACTGGCGGATACGCAGTATTTT. Its protein is CASSSRLADTQYF. The variable domain in full, with the rest retrieved from reference TRBV28 and TRBJ2-3, is DVKVTQSSRYLVKRTGEKVFLECVQDMDHENMFWYRQDPGLGLRLIYFSYDVKMKEKGDIPEGYSVSREKKERFSLILESASTNQTSMYLCASSSRLADTQYFGPGTRLTVL.

About this clone: Different DNA sequences within this sample yield the same CDR3. The V and J genes are TRBV20-1 and TRBJ2-7, with 7 bases lining up with TRBD2. CDR3 length equals 11 residues. V shed 5 bases, J shed 7 bases, and the junction held 5 bases outside the gene matches. CDR1 is DFQATT and CDR2 is SNEGSKA in the germline V gene (reference sequence). The CDR3 is CSAGGGREQYF. In DNA, the CDR3 is TGCAGTGCTGGGGGGGGTAGGGAGCAGTACTTC.

The rearrangement links TRBV11-2 to TRBJ2-7; D is ambiguous. Germline CDR1 and CDR2: SGHAT and FQNNGV. This CDR3 region has 11 residues. The CDR3 DNA is TGTGCTTCGACGGATACCTACGAGCAGTACTTC. It translates to CASTDTYEQYF. The whole variable domain, remainder taken from reference TRBV11-2 and TRBJ2-7, is EAGVAQSPRYKIIEKRQSVAFWCNPISGHATLYWYQQILGQGPKLLIQFQNNGVVDDSQLPKDRFSAERLKGVDSTLKIQPAKLEDSAVYLCASTDTYEQYFGPGTRLTVT.

This chain links TRBV6-6 with TRBJ2-5; D is possibly TRBD1 (5 bases). The CDR3 has 14 amino acids. Germline assignment: CDR1 MNHNY and CDR2 SVGAGI (reference sequence). Trimming shortened V by 4 bases and J by 1 base, and 10 bases separated the two germline ends. The CDR3 spells CASSFQGAQETQYF. The CDR3 nucleotides are TGTGCCAGCAGTTTCCAGGGTGCCCAAGAGACCCAGTACTTC.

The chain is built from TRBV2 and TRBJ2-7, with 7 bases matching TRBD2. The J segment lost 7 bases and the V segment lost 7 bases, leaving 10 bases of the junction unmatched. Germline loops: CDR1 SNHLY, CDR2 FYNNEI. This CDR3 is built from 13 residues. CDR3 in amino acids: CASTAGAVGEQYF. The CDR3, as DNA: TGTGCCAGCACGGCGGGAGCCGTCGGTGAGCAGTACTTC.

V usage is TRBV13 and J usage is TRBJ2-1, with D unresolved. The germline V gene has CDR1 PRHDT and CDR2 FYEKMQ (reference sequence). The V gene lost 1 base and the J gene lost 6 bases, with 4 bases spanning the gap. CDR3 length: 12 amino acids. CDR3 sequence (DNA): TGTGCCAGCAGCTTAGACATCAATGAGCAGTTCTTC. Its translation: CASSLDINEQFF.

This chain links TRBV18 with TRBJ2-1, with a tentative D call TRBD1 (6 bases). The CDR3 contains 17 residues. Germline V gene data show CDR1 as KGHSH and CDR2 as LQKENI. The V gene lost 5 bases and the J gene lost 0 bases, with 17 bases spanning the gap. DNA for the CDR3: TGTGCCAGCTCATCGCTTGACAGGCCAAGCTCCTACAATGAGCAGTTCTTC. Amino acid sequence: CASSSLDRPSSYNEQFF.

The DNA for the CDR3 is TGTGCCAGCAGTTACTCCGGGCACACTGAAGCTTTCTTT. It codes for CASSYSGHTEAFF. V is TRBV6-6 and J is TRBJ1-1; no definite D call. The CDR3 runs 13 residues. Germline CDR1 reads MNHNY; CDR2 reads SVGAGI (reference sequence). Trimming left V 0 bases short and J 3 bases short, with 5 bases between.

V usage is TRBV11-3 and J usage is TRBJ1-1; tentative D call: TRBD1 (5 bases). Germline CDR1 reads SGHNT; CDR2 reads YENEEA. This CDR3 comprises 16 residues. The V end was cut by 0 bases, the J end by 2 bases, with 13 bases between. CDR3 sequence (DNA): TGTGCCAGCAGCTTAGAGGAGTGGGACCTAAACACTGAAGCTTTCTTT. It translates to CASSLEEWDLNTEAFF.

The CDR3: CAISPHLSNQPQHF. The CDR3 nucleotides read TGTGCCATCAGTCCCCACCTAAGCAATCAGCCCCAGCATTTT. V is TRBV10-3 and J is TRBJ1-5, with no clear D. Germline values: CDR1 ENHRY, CDR2 SYGVKD. This CDR3 has 14 residues. Trimming shortened V by 5 bases and J by 1 base, and 9 bases separated the two germline ends.

This chain joins TRBV7-9 and TRBJ2-7, with 13 bases identical to TRBD2. In germline, CDR1 is SEHNR, CDR2 FQNEAQ (reference sequence). CDR3 length: 15 residues. The junction had 5 bases not matched to a gene; V was cut back by 5 bases and J by 4 bases. CDR3 sequence reads: CASSPPGLAGYEQYF. DNA of the CDR3: TGTGCCAGCAGCCCGCCGGGACTAGCGGGGTACGAGCAGTACTTC.

The chain has TRBV27 and TRBJ1-1, with 7 bases that match TRBD1. The CDR3 has 16 amino acids. Looked up from germline, CDR1 is MNHEY and CDR2 is SMNVEV (reference sequence). V gave up 5 bases and J gave up 4 bases; unmatched junction bases: 13. CDR3 bases: TGTGCCAGCAGTCGAACCACAGGGGCCGGGGGCACTGAAGCTTTCTTT. Encoded protein: CASSRTTGAGGTEAFF.

The chain employs TRBV7-9 and TRBJ2-3; 8 bases line up with TRBD2. The CDR3 totals 15 residues. V shed 5 bases and J 3 bases; nucleotides not matched to a gene: 7. The germline CDR1 and CDR2 sequences are SEHNR and FQNEAQ (reference sequence). CDR3 in DNA: TGTGCCAGCAGCCCCCTAATAGCGGGGACAGATACGCAGTATTTT. Its protein is CASSPLIAGTDTQYF.

V is TRBV11-2 and J is TRBJ2-1, with 10 bases identical to TRBD1. This CDR3 contains 15 residues. V gave up 4 bases and J gave up 12 bases; unmatched junction bases: 12. Germline V gene lookup returns CDR1 SGHAT and CDR2 FQNNGV. The CDR3 DNA follows: TGTGCCAGCAGCTCGCCGGGACAGGGGATAATGGGGCAGTTCTTC. Protein sequence: CASSSPGQGIMGQFF.

This rearrangement joins TRBV6-5 to TRBJ1-5; D not certain. Trimming removed 0 bases from V and 5 bases from J, with 11 bases in between. The CDR3 length is 15 residues. CDR1 and CDR2 (germline): MNHEY, SVGAGI. Written as DNA, the CDR3 is TGTGCCAGCAGTTACTCGAGGTCCCCTTATCAGCCCCAGCATTTT. It specifies CASSYSRSPYQPQHF.

V gene TRBV4-2 combines with J gene TRBJ2-3, with unresolved D. The CDR3 extends over 16 amino acids. Germline CDR1 reads LGHNA; CDR2 reads YNFKEQ. V was cut by 0 bases and J by 1 base, with 11 bases left in between. The DNA of the CDR3 is TGTGCCAGCAGCCAAGATTTTTTCGTAGGCACAGATACGCAGTATTTT. This sequence encodes CASSQDFFVGTDTQYF.